One and the same sample provided the 24 T cell receptor beta chains below, sequenced in a study of cytotoxic CD8 clonotypes in ibrutinib-treated CLL. Here immunoSEQ multiplex PCR was the method, and the copy in TCRdb shows in-frame clones only, minus some. The sample lists 130,000 or so clones; approximately 81% were seen once. The starting material was PBMCs, obtained after 12 months of ibrutinib treatment. All receptors derive from a human donor with chronic lymphocytic leukemia.

The J gene is TRBJ2-7, the V gene TRBV7-6; D ambiguous. The CDR3 is made up of 16 amino acids. The germline V gene has CDR1 SGHVS and CDR2 FNYEAQ. Between the trimmed V and J ends, which lost 4 bases and 0 bases, there was a span of 16 bases. CDR3 amino acids: CASSYRPTQSSYEQYF. The CDR3 DNA follows: TGTGCCAGCAGCTACCGGCCCACGCAATCCTCCTACGAGCAGTACTTC.

The chain employs TRBV28 and TRBJ1-5; the match to TRBD1 covers 8 bases. This CDR3 is built from 15 residues. CDR1 and CDR2 (germline): MDHEN, SYDVKM. Losses at the gene ends were 3 bases for V and 7 bases for J; bases not matched to a gene: 8. The CDR3 loop reads CASSLSRTGRQPQHF. In DNA, the CDR3 is TGTGCCAGCAGTTTGAGTAGGACAGGGAGGCAGCCCCAGCATTTT.

The V gene is TRBV2, the J gene TRBJ2-1; D may be TRBD1 (5 bases). The V gene's germline CDR1 is SNHLY and CDR2 FYNNEI. V gave up 7 bases and J gave up 0 bases, with 13 bases separating them. The CDR3 is made up of 15 amino acids. The CDR3 sequence: CASMVQGSSYNEQFF. CDR3 bases: TGTGCCAGCATGGTCCAGGGTAGCTCCTACAATGAGCAGTTCTTC.

In its sample, this clone was seen a few times. This rearrangement joins TRBV6-1 to TRBJ1-5; D gene uncertain. The CDR3 loop spans 14 amino acids. CDR1 is MNHNS, CDR2 SASEGT, per germline. Trimming left V 10 bases short and J 7 bases short, with 20 bases between. The CDR3 loop is CATSEGRTWQPQHF. CDR3 nucleotide sequence: TGTGCCACTTCGGAGGGTCGTACGTGGCAGCCCCAGCATTTT.

V gene TRBV7-2 combines with J gene TRBJ2-7; 10 positions match TRBD2. Trimming cost V 6 bases and J 0 bases; bases outside gene matches: 2. CDR1 SGHTA and CDR2 FQGNSA come from the germline V gene. The length of the CDR3 is 14 residues. The CDR3 spells CASRVAGGSYEQYF. CDR3 nucleotide sequence: TGTGCCAGCAGGGTAGCGGGAGGCTCCTACGAGCAGTACTTC.

The CDR3 reads CASSPLPGLAFHEQYF. The CDR3 DNA is TGTGCCAGCAGCCCATTACCGGGACTAGCGTTCCACGAGCAGTACTTC. This chain uses TRBV4-2 with TRBJ2-7; 10 bases agree with TRBD2. Germline values: CDR1 LGHNA, CDR2 YNFKEQ. The CDR3 runs 16 residues. The J segment lost 5 bases and the V segment lost 4 bases, leaving 11 bases of the junction unmatched.

The chain joins TRBV5-5 to TRBJ1-5, with a weak D call TRBD1 (6 bases). The CDR3 totals 15 residues. Germline CDR1 and CDR2: SGHKS and YYEKEE (reference sequence). With 4 bases removed from V and 2 bases from J, the gap between germline ends came to 13 bases. As DNA, the CDR3 is TGTGCCAGCAGCAAGACAGGCGGGGGCAATCAGCCCCAGCATTTT. It is translated as CASSKTGGGNQPQHF.

The rearrangement uses TRBV30 and TRBJ1-2, with no clear D. CDR1 is GTSNPN, CDR2 SVGIG, per germline (reference sequence). Deletions cut 0 bases from V and 2 bases from J, with 25 bases between. The CDR3 consists of 19 residues. The CDR3 region has the DNA TGTGCCTGGAGTGTACGGTCTTACTCTCGGGTAAGAAGGAACTATGGCTACACCTTC. This encodes CAWSVRSYSRVRRNYGYTF.

The chain is built from TRBV28 and TRBJ2-1; no firm D call. The V gene's germline CDR1 is MDHEN and CDR2 SYDVKM. The CDR3 sequence is 17 residues long. Trimming cost V 6 bases and J 0 bases, with 18 bases left between them. The CDR3 DNA is TGTGCCAGCAGCCAGACCGAGGATACACCCTCCTACAATGAGCAGTTCTTC. Its protein is CASSQTEDTPSYNEQFF.

V gene TRBV19 combines with J gene TRBJ2-1; 8 nucleotides line up with TRBD2. Germline CDR1 and CDR2: LNHDA and SQIVND (reference sequence). J gave up 7 bases and V 3 bases, and 8 bases lay outside the gene matches. The CDR3 spans 15 residues. CDR3 sequence reads: CASSMASGLGNEQFF. The CDR3 DNA reads TGTGCCAGTAGTATGGCTAGCGGGCTGGGGAATGAGCAGTTCTTC.

The chain recombines TRBV2 with TRBJ1-2; maybe TRBD1 (6 bases). Germline CDR1 SNHLY, CDR2 FYNNEI. The V and J ends lost 1 base and 4 bases respectively, with 13 bases between them. This CDR3 region has 15 residues. The CDR3 region is CASSEGVGGVYGYTF. The CDR3 DNA follows: TGTGCCAGCAGTGAAGGGGTTGGGGGCGTCTATGGCTACACCTTC. Supplemented by reference TRBV2 and TRBJ1-2, the full variable domain reads EPEVTQTPSHQVTQMGQEVILRCVPISNHLYFYWYRQILGQKVEFLVSFYNNEISEKSEIFDDQFSVERPDGSNFTLKIRSTKLEDSAMYFCASSEGVGGVYGYTFGSGTRLTVV.

CDR3 sequence: CASSPGIGDTQYF. CDR3 sequence (DNA): TGTGCCAGCTCACCGGGAATAGGGGATACGCAGTATTTT. This chain connects TRBV18 to TRBJ2-3; D remains ambiguous. V dropped 3 bases and J dropped 6 bases, with 10 bases sitting between them. Germline assignment: CDR1 KGHSH and CDR2 LQKENI. The CDR3 consists of 13 residues.

In its sample, this clone was seen once. The chain recombines TRBV9 with TRBJ2-2; D gene uncertain. Deletions cut 4 bases from V and 2 bases from J, with 12 bases between. This CDR3 has 15 amino acids. CDR1 is SGDLS and CDR2 is YYNGEE in the germline V gene. The CDR3 reads CASSTRTVNTGELFF. The CDR3 nucleotides are TGTGCCAGCAGCACACGGACGGTCAACACCGGGGAGCTGTTTTTT.

The chain employs TRBV2 and TRBJ1-1; no clear D. From germline, CDR1 is SNHLY and CDR2 FYNNEI. V lost 4 bases and J lost 3, with 9 bases in between. This CDR3 is 13 amino acids long. CDR3 nucleotide sequence: TGTGCCAGCAGTGTGAAGTTTGACACTGAAGCTTTCTTT. Its protein is CASSVKFDTEAFF.

The chain links TRBV30 to TRBJ2-2; 7 nucleotides line up with TRBD1. V lost 4 bases to trimming and J lost 5 bases; unmatched junction nucleotides: 7. This CDR3 spans 14 amino acids. The germline gives CDR1 GTSNPN, CDR2 SVGIG (reference sequence). The CDR3 loop reads CAWTTGVSTGELFF. The CDR3 DNA is TGTGCCTGGACTACAGGGGTCTCGACCGGGGAGCTGTTTTTT. The full variable domain, its missing parts supplied by reference TRBV30 and TRBJ2-2, is SQTIHQWPATLVQPVGSPLSLECTVEGTSNPNLYWYRQAAGRGLQLLFYSVGIGQISSEVPQNLSASRPQDRQFILSSKKLLLSDSGFYLCAWTTGVSTGELFFGEGSRLTVL.

Comment on this clone: At the DNA level, this CDR3 is encoded by other sequences in the same sample as well. The rearrangement joins TRBV4-3 to TRBJ1-1; D may be TRBD1 (5 bases). There are 16 residues in the CDR3. V was trimmed by 0 bases and J by 10 bases, leaving 21 bases between them. CDR1 and CDR2 from the germline V gene are LGHNA and YSLEER. CDR3 amino acids: CASSQETGTPVSRAFF. The CDR3 nucleotides are TGCGCCAGCAGCCAAGAAACCGGGACGCCTGTCTCTCGAGCTTTCTTT.

This chain links TRBV28 with TRBJ2-1; D unresolved. V was shortened by 6 bases and J by 6 bases, with 12 bases between the two germline ends. Germline V gene data show CDR1 as MDHEN and CDR2 as SYDVKM. This CDR3 is 13 amino acids long. The DNA for the CDR3 is TGTGCCAGCAGCCCCCCCTATTTCAATGAGCAGTTCTTC. Translated, it gives CASSPPYFNEQFF. Drawing the rest from reference TRBV28 and TRBJ2-1, the complete variable domain is DVKVTQSSRYLVKRTGEKVFLECVQDMDHENMFWYRQDPGLGLRLIYFSYDVKMKEKGDIPEGYSVSREKKERFSLILESASTNQTSMYLCASSPPYFNEQFFGPGTRLTVL.

This clone was observed a single time. The rearrangement joins TRBV11-1 to TRBJ2-5, with a weak D call TRBD2 (5 bases). V was shortened by 5 bases and J by 5 bases, with 15 bases between the two germline ends. Germline CDR1 SGHAT, CDR2 FQDESV (reference sequence). CDR3 length: 14 amino acids. CDR3 DNA: TGTGCCAGCAGCATTGGATTTACTAGTGAGACCCAGTACTTC. Amino acid sequence: CASSIGFTSETQYF.

This chain uses TRBV27 with TRBJ2-7; D remains unclear. The ends were cut back, 2 bases at V and 3 bases at J, with 11 bases in the middle. The CDR3 is 14 amino acids. CDR1 is MNHEY and CDR2 is SMNVEV in the germline V gene (reference sequence). As DNA, the CDR3 is TGTGCCAGCAGTTTAAAGCAAGTGTACTACGAGCAGTACTTC. This translates into CASSLKQVYYEQYF.

The chain has TRBV19 and TRBJ1-3; D unclear. The germline gives CDR1 LNHDA, CDR2 SQIVND (reference sequence). With 3 bases removed from V and 4 bases from J, the gap between germline ends came to 10 bases. The CDR3 extends over 14 amino acids. DNA for the CDR3: TGTGCCAGTAGTATTCGAATCCTGGGAAACACCATATATTTT. Amino acid sequence: CASSIRILGNTIYF.

This clone was picked up a small number of times. The chain couples TRBV28 to TRBJ1-2; TRBD1 matches at 7 bases. With 3 bases clipped from V and 7 bases from J, the junction kept 2 bases outside the gene matches. CDR3 size: 12 residues. CDR1 MDHEN and CDR2 SYDVKM come from the germline V gene. CDR3 nucleotides: TGTGCCAGCAGTTTCACAGGGGTTGGCTACACCTTC. It specifies CASSFTGVGYTF.

This clone was observed once. The chain combines TRBV7-8 with TRBJ2-2; a weak D match, TRBD2 (7 bases). V dropped 0 bases and J dropped 4 bases, with 15 bases sitting between them. Per germline, CDR1 SGHVS and CDR2 FQNEAQ. The CDR3 consists of 17 residues. CDR3 sequence reads: CASSLAWGGPLTGELFF. The DNA for the CDR3 is TGTGCCAGCAGCTTAGCGTGGGGGGGCCCGCTCACCGGGGAGCTGTTTTTT.

There are a few counts of this clone. The CDR3 loop is CASSPRGLAGVEQYF. CDR3 in DNA: TGTGCCAGCAGCCCACGGGGACTAGCGGGAGTCGAGCAGTACTTC. This chain links TRBV7-8 with TRBJ2-7; 14 bases fit TRBD2. The CDR3 is 15 amino acids. Germline lookup yields CDR1 SGHVS and CDR2 FQNEAQ. V shed 5 bases and J 6 bases; nucleotides not matched to a gene: 6.

The chain joins TRBV28 to TRBJ1-5, with D tentatively TRBD1 (5 bases). This CDR3 contains 14 residues. Trimming removed 3 bases at V and 7 bases at J, with 13 bases between. Germline V lookup: CDR1 MDHEN, CDR2 SYDVKM. This CDR3 is CASSFKRQRQPQHF. DNA of the CDR3: TGTGCCAGCAGTTTCAAAAGACAGCGCCAGCCCCAGCATTTT. The whole variable domain, filled in from reference TRBV28 and TRBJ1-5, reads DVKVTQSSRYLVKRTGEKVFLECVQDMDHENMFWYRQDPGLGLRLIYFSYDVKMKEKGDIPEGYSVSREKKERFSLILESASTNQTSMYLCASSFKRQRQPQHFGDGTRLSIL.